Listed here are 12 T cell receptor beta chains from one sample, sequenced in a study of T cell repertoires in aging, cancer and after chemotherapy. The template was genomic DNA from peripheral blood, not RNA. TRB rearrangements spanning V, D and J were amplified using mixed TRB-A/B primers. TCRdb re-called the multiplex PCR reads through MiXCR, storing one row per CDR3 protein. In the table there are about 5,200 distinct CDR3 sequences, roughly 28% of which are singletons. Sequenced material: blood. The receptor set was obtained from a human donor in good health.

To note about this clonotype: This could be a read error, since a much larger clone is one nucleotide away. The chain links TRBV5-3 to TRBJ2-2, with 14 bases identical to TRBD2. TRBV5-3 is placed among ORFs of uncertain function. The CDR3 contains 18 residues. DNA of the CDR3: TGTACCAGAAGCTTTGCCGAGACTAGCGGGAGGGGCACCGGGGAGCTGTTTTTT. Protein product: CTRSFAETSGRGTGELFF.

With regard to this clonotype: This may come from a read error, since a much larger clone is one base off. The CDR3 here is CASSLRGTGFSGNTIYF. The DNA for the CDR3 is TGTGCCAGTAGTTTAAGGGGGACGGGGTTCTCTGGAAACACCATATATTTT. The chain employs TRBV19 and TRBJ1-3; perhaps TRBD1 as D (6 bases). This CDR3 contains 17 residues. V was cut by 5 bases and J by 0 bases, with 17 bases left in between. Germline loops: CDR1 LNHDA, CDR2 SQIVND (reference sequence).

The V and J genes are TRBV4-3 and TRBJ1-1, with D possibly TRBD1 on 5 matching bases. The CDR3 contains 13 residues. The V gene lost 0 bases and the J gene lost 4 bases, with 6 bases spanning the gap. Germline V lookup: CDR1 LGHNA, CDR2 YSLEER. The CDR3 sequence is CASSQEGGTEAFF. The CDR3 nucleotides read TGCGCCAGCAGCCAAGAGGGGGGCACTGAAGCTTTCTTT.

This rearrangement joins TRBV27 to TRBJ2-5; possible D gene TRBD2, 7 bases. The V end lost 6 bases, the J end lost 5 bases, and 16 bases lay between the germline ends. The V gene's germline CDR1 is MNHEY and CDR2 SMNVEV (reference sequence). This CDR3 has 14 residues. The CDR3 reads CASSPRGGTETQYF. CDR3 nucleotides: TGTGCCAGCAGCCCAAGGGGGGGAACCGAGACCCAGTACTTC.

This clonotype was counted only a few times. The chain is built from TRBV12-3 or TRBV12-4 and TRBJ2-1, with 9 positions matching TRBD1. V shed 7 bases, J shed 8 bases, and the junction held 9 bases outside the gene matches. The CDR3 is made up of 14 amino acids. As DNA, the CDR3 is TGTGCCAGCACGACGGGACAGGGTGGCCATGAGCAGTTCTTC. As protein: CASTTGQGGHEQFF.

This clonotype has more than one count but fewer than ten. V gene TRBV11-2 combines with J gene TRBJ2-3; D is undetermined. CDR1 is SGHAT and CDR2 is FQNNGV in the germline V gene. V gave up 0 bases and J gave up 4 bases, with 8 bases separating them. The CDR3 totals 14 residues. The CDR3 sequence is CASSLDGGPDTQYF. Here the CDR3 DNA reads TGTGCCAGCAGCTTAGATGGTGGGCCAGATACGCAGTATTTT.

This clonotype has a handful of counts. J is TRBJ1-2 and V is TRBV12-3 or TRBV12-4; maybe TRBD1 (6 bases). The CDR3 is made up of 14 amino acids. V lost 6 bases and J lost 8, with 19 bases in between. CDR3 coding DNA: TGTGCCAGCAGCCCGCTACCGGGGGCAAGGGGCTACACCTTC. This encodes CASSPLPGARGYTF.

The chain uses TRBV6-6 and TRBJ1-6; no clear D. This CDR3 contains 11 residues. Per the germline V gene, CDR1 is MNHNY and CDR2 is SVGAGI (reference sequence). V was shortened by 6 bases and J by 6 bases, with 3 bases between the two germline ends. The CDR3 bases are TGTGCCAGCAGCAGTAATTCACCCCTCCACTTT. Translated: CASSSNSPLHF.

This clonotype was counted between two and nine times. The chain carries TRBV18 and TRBJ1-3; no clear D gene. The germline V and J ends were trimmed by 3 bases and 4 bases, with 10 bases remaining between them. CDR3 size: 14 residues. Germline CDR1 is KGHSH and CDR2 is LQKENI. CDR3 bases: TGTGCCAGCTCACCTGAAGGGATGGGAAACACCATATATTTT. Amino acids: CASSPEGMGNTIYF.

In its sample, this clonotype ranks as medium-sized. The chain links TRBV6-5 to TRBJ2-1; 11 bases are a match to TRBD2. Germline V CDR1 and CDR2: MNHEY, SVGAGI. The CDR3 has 15 amino acids. V was pared by 2 bases and J by 8 bases, with 5 bases of the junction left unmatched. The CDR3 protein is CASSYELAGVHEQFF. CDR3 coding DNA: TGTGCCAGCAGTTACGAACTAGCGGGAGTCCATGAGCAGTTCTTC.

Judged by abundance, this clonotype is medium-sized (0.01 to 0.1%). J is TRBJ2-6 and V is TRBV6-5; TRBD2 matches 8 bases. CDR1 and CDR2 from the germline V gene are MNHEY and SVGAGI. The CDR3 runs to 16 residues. V lost 8 bases to trimming and J lost 1 base; unmatched junction nucleotides: 7. In DNA form, the CDR3 reads TGTGCCAGCCGGGGGGGCGCAATTTCTGGGGCCAACGTCCTGACTTTC. Protein sequence: CASRGGAISGANVLTF.

This clonotype has just a few counts. This sequence joins TRBV7-9 and TRBJ2-3, with a possible D match to TRBD2 (5 bases). CDR1 and CDR2 (germline): SEHNR, FQNEAQ (reference sequence). V was shortened by 1 base and J by 4 bases, with 18 bases between the two germline ends. This CDR3 has 17 amino acids. The DNA of the CDR3 is TGTGCCAGCAGCTTAGTACTTGGCCGGGGAAACCCAGATACGCAGTATTTT. As protein: CASSLVLGRGNPDTQYF.